Below, one T cell receptor beta chain is given with its context. The CDR3 extends over 14 amino acids. Trimming removed 5 bases at V and 9 bases at J, with 17 bases between. This record comes from a study of CD8 T cells in Susac syndrome. cDNA came from about 0.46 to 1 ug RNA primed by random hexamers. TCRdb fed the immunoSEQ multiplex PCR reads into MiXCR, producing one record per CDR3 protein. The sample contains around 130,000 distinct CDR3 sequences, about 95% of which appear only once. Source material: CD4+ T cells from PBMCs. The V gene is TRBV12-3 or TRBV12-4, the J gene TRBJ1-5; possible D gene TRBD1, 5 bases. The TCR originated in a human donor with multiple sclerosis. As DNA, the CDR3 is TGTGCCAGCAGTCCGGGACCTCCGAGGTCGCCCCAGCATTTT. Protein product: CASSPGPPRSPQHF.